This TCR beta chain was captured in a study of T cell repertoires in cytomegalovirus infection. TCRdb called the reads again in MiXCR, with one record for every CDR3 protein. The sample includes about 490,000 distinct CDR3 sequences, 26% of them seen just once. CDR3 length: 16 residues. Looked up from germline, CDR1 is SGHTA and CDR2 is FQGNSA. The V and J ends lost 6 bases and 3 bases, in that order; junction bases with no gene match: 12. This clonotype was recorded many times. The source material was PBMCs. This TCR derives from a human donor in good health (CMV status not recorded). Some clones in this sample may be carry-over from other donors' samples. V is TRBV7-2 and J is TRBJ2-5, with 8 nucleotides matching TRBD2. This CDR3 reads CASSRISGMAKETQYF. Here the CDR3 DNA reads TGTGCCAGCAGTCGCATTAGCGGGATGGCCAAAGAGACCCAGTACTTC.